This TCR beta chain was sequenced in a study of OX40 agonist ivuxolimab in advanced cancers. Study details: Patients were dosed with the agonistic anti-OX40 (CD134) antibody ivuxolimab. Earlier treatment with anti-PD-1, anti-PD-L1 or anti-CTLA-4 was permitted, and over 35% had received some.

This table comes from immunoSEQ multiplex PCR, and its TCRdb copy is limited to in-frame clones, with some not included. The data hold fewer than 85,000 clones, with around 89% observed a single time. Germline CDR1 reads SGHVS; CDR2 reads FQNEAQ. The CDR3 contains 15 residues. Trimming removed 1 base at V and 4 bases at J, with 13 bases between. This sequence joins TRBV7-8 and TRBJ1-2; D unresolved. The sequences come from CD4+ or CD8+ T cells sorted from blood, collected in a trial of the OX40 agonist ivuxolimab. The sequence derives from an adult with an advanced solid tumor such as melanoma, head and neck, liver or kidney cancer. The CDR3 bases are TGTGCCAGCAGCTTAGTGACACAGCTATTCTATGGCTACACCTTC. Its protein product is CASSLVTQLFYGYTF.